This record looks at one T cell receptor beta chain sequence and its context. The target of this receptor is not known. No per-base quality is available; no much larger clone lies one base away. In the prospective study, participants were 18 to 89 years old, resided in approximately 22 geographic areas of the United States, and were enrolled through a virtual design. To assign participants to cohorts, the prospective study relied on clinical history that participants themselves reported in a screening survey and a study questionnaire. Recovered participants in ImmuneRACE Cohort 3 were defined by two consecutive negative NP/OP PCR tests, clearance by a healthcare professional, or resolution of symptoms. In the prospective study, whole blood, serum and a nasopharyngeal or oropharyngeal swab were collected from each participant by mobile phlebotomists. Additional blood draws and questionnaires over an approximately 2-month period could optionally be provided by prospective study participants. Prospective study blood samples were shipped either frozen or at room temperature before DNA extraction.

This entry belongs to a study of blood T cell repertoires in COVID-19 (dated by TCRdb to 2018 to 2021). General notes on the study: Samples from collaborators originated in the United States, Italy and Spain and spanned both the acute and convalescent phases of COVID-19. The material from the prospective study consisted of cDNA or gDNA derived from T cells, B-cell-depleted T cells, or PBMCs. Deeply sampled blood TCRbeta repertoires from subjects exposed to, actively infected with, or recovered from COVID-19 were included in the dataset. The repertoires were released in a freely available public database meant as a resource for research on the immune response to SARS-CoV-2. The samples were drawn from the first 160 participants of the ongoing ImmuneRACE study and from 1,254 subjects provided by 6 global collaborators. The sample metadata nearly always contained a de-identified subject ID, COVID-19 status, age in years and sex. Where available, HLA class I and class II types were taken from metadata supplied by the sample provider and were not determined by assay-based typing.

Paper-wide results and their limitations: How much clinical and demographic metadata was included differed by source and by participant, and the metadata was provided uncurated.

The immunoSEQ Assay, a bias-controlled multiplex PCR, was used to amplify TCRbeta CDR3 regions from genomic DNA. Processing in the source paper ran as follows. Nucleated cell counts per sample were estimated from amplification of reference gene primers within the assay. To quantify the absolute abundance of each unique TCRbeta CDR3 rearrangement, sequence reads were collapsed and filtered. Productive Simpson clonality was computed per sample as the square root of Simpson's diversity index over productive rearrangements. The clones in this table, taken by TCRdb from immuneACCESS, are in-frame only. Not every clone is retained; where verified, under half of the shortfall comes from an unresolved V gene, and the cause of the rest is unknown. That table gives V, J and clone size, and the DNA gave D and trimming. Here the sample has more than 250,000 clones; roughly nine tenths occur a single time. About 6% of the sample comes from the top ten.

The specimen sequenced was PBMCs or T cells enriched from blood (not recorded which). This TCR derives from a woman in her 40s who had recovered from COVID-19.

This receptor has the CDR3 CASSLNPGTTTDTQYF. The nucleotide sequence is given as TGCGCCAGCAGCTTGAACCCCGGGACAACCACAGATACGCAGTATTTT. The sequence is built from TRBV5-1 and TRBJ2-3, and perhaps TRBD1 as D gene, on 6 matching bases. The CDR3 starts with the cysteine, ends with the phenylalanine, and has 16 residues. Only the CDR3 part of the read is kept: 48 bases, read in frame from the first base. A distance of 14 bases separates the germline ends of V and J, which lose 1 base and 2 bases respectively. CDR1 and CDR2 were assigned from the germline V gene as SGHRS and YFSETQ.